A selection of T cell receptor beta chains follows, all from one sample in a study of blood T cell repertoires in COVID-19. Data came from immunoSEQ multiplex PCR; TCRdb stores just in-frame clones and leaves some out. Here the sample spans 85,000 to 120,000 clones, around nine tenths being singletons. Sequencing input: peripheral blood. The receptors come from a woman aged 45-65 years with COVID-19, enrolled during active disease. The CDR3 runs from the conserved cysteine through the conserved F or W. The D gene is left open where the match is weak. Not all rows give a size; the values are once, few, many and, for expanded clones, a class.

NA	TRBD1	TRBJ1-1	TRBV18	CASSLKGWTGASNTEAFF	TGTGCCAGCTCACTAAAAGGTTGGACAGGGGCTTCTAACACTGAAGCTTTCTTT
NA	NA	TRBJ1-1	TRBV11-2	CASSLWGGRDTEAFF	TGTGCCAGCAGCCTCTGGGGGGGGAGGGATACTGAAGCTTTCTTT
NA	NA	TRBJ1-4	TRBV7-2	CASSSERRGSEKLFF	TGTGCCAGCAGCTCTGAACGGAGGGGCAGTGAAAAACTGTTTTTT
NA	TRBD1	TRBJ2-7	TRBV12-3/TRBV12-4	CASSITGAVEQYF	TGTGCCAGCAGTATAACAGGGGCGGTCGAGCAGTACTTC
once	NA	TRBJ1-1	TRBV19	CASSIGRVAWGTEAFF	TGTGCCAGTAGCATAGGCAGGGTCGCGTGGGGCACTGAAGCTTTCTTT
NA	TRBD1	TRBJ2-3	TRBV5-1	CASSAGQGTDTQYF	TGCGCCAGCAGCGCCGGACAGGGTACAGATACGCAGTATTTT
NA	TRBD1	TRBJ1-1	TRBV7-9	CASSVYGDRDTEAFF	TGTGCCAGCAGCGTCTACGGAGACAGGGATACTGAAGCTTTCTTT
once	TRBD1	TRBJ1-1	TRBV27	CASSHRGDEAFF	TGTGCCAGCAGTCACAGGGGAGATGAAGCTTTCTTT
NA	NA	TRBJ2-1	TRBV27	CASRTTRQAVYNEQFF	TGTGCCAGCAGAACAACTCGACAGGCGGTCTACAATGAGCAGTTCTTC
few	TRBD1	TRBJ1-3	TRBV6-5	CASRPGTGVWNTIYF	TGTGCCAGCAGGCCCGGGACAGGGGTATGGAACACCATATATTTT
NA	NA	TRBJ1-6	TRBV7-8	CASSFRAGAHSPLHF	TGTGCCAGCAGCTTTAGAGCAGGGGCCCACTCACCCCTCCACTTT
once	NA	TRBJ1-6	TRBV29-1	CSVSEDGLSPLHF	TGCAGCGTTTCGGAGGATGGGCTTTCACCCCTCCACTTT
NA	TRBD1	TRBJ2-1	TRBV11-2	CASSLVPGTGGSWGEQFF	TGTGCCAGCAGCTTAGTTCCCGGGACAGGGGGGAGTTGGGGCGAGCAGTTCTTC
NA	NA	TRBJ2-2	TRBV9	CASSVGLRQRNTGELFF	TGTGCCAGCAGCGTAGGGCTGAGGCAAAGGAACACCGGGGAGCTGTTTTTT
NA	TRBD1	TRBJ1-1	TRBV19	CASSPTGATFGEAFF	TGTGCCAGTAGCCCTACAGGGGCGACATTCGGGGAAGCTTTCTTT
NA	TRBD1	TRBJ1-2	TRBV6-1	CASSEARDRGSWGYTF	TGTGCCAGCAGTGAAGCCCGGGACAGGGGTTCGTGGGGCTACACCTTC
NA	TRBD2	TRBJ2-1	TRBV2	CASSEPPSGGKDEQFF	TGTGCCAGCAGTGAACCGCCTAGCGGGGGGAAAGATGAGCAGTTCTTC
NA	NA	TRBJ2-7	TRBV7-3	CASSSNFDEQYF	TGTGCCAGCAGCTCGAACTTTGACGAGCAGTACTTC
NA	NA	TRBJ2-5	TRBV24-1	CATSDTRETQYF	TGTGCCACCAGTGATACGCGAGAGACCCAGTACTTC
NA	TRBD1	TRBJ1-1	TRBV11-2	CASSLGQGLRGTEAFF	TGTGCCAGCAGCTTGGGACAGGGGCTCAGGGGCACTGAAGCTTTCTTT
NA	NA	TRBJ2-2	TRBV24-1	CATSGKSTGELFF	TGTGCCACCAGTGGAAAGAGTACCGGGGAGCTGTTTTTT
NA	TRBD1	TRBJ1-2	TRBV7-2	CASSLGGRGRNYGYTF	TGTGCCAGCAGCTTAGGAGGTAGGGGGCGCAACTATGGCTACACCTTC
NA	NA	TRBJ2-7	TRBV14	CASSQDNRVLHQQQYF	TGTGCCAGCAGCCAAGATAACAGGGTACTCCACCAACAGCAGTACTTC
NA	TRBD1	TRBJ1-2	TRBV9	CASSLSRGGLDGYTF	TGTGCCAGCAGTCTAAGTAGAGGGGGCCTCGATGGCTACACCTTC
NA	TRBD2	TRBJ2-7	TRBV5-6	CASSWEGLDYEQYF	TGTGCCAGCAGCTGGGAGGGACTAGACTACGAGCAGTACTTC
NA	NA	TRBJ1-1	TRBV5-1	CASSLVAGVMDTEAFF	TGCGCCAGCAGCTTGGTAGCAGGGGTAATGGACACTGAAGCTTTCTTT
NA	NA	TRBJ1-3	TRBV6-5	CASSYSSSGNTIYF	TGTGCCAGCAGTTACTCGAGCTCTGGAAACACCATATATTTT
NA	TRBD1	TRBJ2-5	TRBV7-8	CASSLGTGETQYF	TGTGCCAGCAGCTTAGGGACAGGGGAGACCCAGTACTTC
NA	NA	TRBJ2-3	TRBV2	CASRTSYTDTQYF	TGTGCCAGCAGGACTAGTTACACAGATACGCAGTATTTT
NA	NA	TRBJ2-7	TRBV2	CASIVHSGSYEQYF	TGTGCCAGCATAGTTCATTCGGGTTCCTACGAGCAGTACTTC
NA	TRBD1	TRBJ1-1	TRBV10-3	CAINYGTGSTEAFF	TGTGCCATCAATTACGGGACAGGGAGTACTGAAGCTTTCTTT
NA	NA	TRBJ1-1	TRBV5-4	CASSWQGTNTEAFF	TGTGCCAGCAGCTGGCAGGGTACGAACACTGAAGCTTTCTTT
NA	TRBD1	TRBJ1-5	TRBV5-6	CASRRQGDNQPQHF	TGTGCCAGCAGAAGACAGGGTGACAATCAGCCCCAGCATTTT
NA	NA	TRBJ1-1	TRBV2	CASSPSPRGNEAFF	TGTGCCAGCTCTCCCTCCCCAAGGGGAAATGAAGCTTTCTTT
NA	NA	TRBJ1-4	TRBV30	CAWTPQGFATNEKLFF	TGTGCCTGGACCCCTCAGGGATTTGCAACTAATGAAAAACTGTTTTTT
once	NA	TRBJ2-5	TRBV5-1	CASSPERQETQYF	TGCGCCAGCAGCCCGGAGAGGCAAGAGACCCAGTACTTC
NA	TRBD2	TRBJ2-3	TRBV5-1	CASSSGSGGTDTQYF	TGCGCCAGCAGCTCGGGGAGCGGGGGAACAGATACGCAGTATTTT
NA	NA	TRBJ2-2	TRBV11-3	CASSSSVHTGELFF	TGTGCCAGCAGCTCCTCGGTCCACACCGGGGAGCTGTTTTTT
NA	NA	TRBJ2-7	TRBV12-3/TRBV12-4	CASSLVNEQYF	TGTGCCAGCAGTTTAGTAAACGAGCAGTACTTC
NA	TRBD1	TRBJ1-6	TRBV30	CAWMDRGNSPLHF	TGTGCCTGGATGGACAGGGGTAATTCACCCCTCCACTTT
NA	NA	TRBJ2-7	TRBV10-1	CASSDPGTSYEQYF	TGCGCCAGCAGTGACCCCGGGACAAGCTACGAGCAGTACTTC
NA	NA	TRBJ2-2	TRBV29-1	CSAQGKNTGELFF	TGCAGCGCTCAGGGGAAGAACACCGGGGAGCTGTTTTTT
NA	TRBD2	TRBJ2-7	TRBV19	CASSMGLAGGPSSYEQYF	TGTGCCAGTAGTATGGGACTAGCGGGGGGGCCAAGCTCCTACGAGCAGTACTTC
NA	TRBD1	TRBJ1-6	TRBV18	CASSPDGQGPALHF	TGTGCCAGCTCACCGGACGGACAGGGTCCGGCCCTCCACTTT
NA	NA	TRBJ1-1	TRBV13	CASSLGGVGGTEAFF	TGTGCCAGCAGCTTAGGAGGGGTCGGGGGCACTGAAGCTTTCTTT
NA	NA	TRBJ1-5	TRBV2	CASSEALGPQHF	TGTGCCAGCAGTGAAGCACTGGGCCCCCAGCATTTT
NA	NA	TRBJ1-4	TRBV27	CASSPRGEKLFF	TGTGCCAGCAGCCCACGAGGCGAAAAACTGTTTTTT
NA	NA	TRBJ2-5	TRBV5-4	CASRRPPGETQYF	TGTGCCAGCAGACGCCCCCCCGGAGAGACCCAGTACTTC